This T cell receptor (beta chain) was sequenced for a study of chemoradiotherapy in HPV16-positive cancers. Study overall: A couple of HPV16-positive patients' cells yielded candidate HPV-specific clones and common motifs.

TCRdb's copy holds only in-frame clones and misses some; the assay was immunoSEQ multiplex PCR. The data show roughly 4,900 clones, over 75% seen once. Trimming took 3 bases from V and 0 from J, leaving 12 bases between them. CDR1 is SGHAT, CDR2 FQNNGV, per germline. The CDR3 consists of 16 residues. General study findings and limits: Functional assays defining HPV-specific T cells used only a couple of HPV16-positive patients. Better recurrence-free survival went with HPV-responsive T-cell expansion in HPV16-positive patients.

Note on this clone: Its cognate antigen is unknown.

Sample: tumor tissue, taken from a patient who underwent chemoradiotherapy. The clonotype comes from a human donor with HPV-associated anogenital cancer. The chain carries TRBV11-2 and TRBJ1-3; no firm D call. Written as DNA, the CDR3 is TGTGCCAGCAGCTTCTCTAGGGCCAACTCTGGAAACACCATATATTTT. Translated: CASSFSRANSGNTIYF. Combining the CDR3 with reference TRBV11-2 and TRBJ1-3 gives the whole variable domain EAGVAQSPRYKIIEKRQSVAFWCNPISGHATLYWYQQILGQGPKLLIQFQNNGVVDDSQLPKDRFSAERLKGVDSTLKIQPAKLEDSAVYLCASSFSRANSGNTIYFGEGSWLTVV.